This T cell receptor beta chain is drawn from a study of T cell changes during pregnancy in multiple sclerosis. Profiling relied on immunoSEQ multiplex PCR, and the TCRdb table lists in-frame clones only, not all of them. The sample shows 50,000 or so clones, over 80% of them seen only once. V lost 0 bases, J lost 1 base, and 12 bases lay in between. This CDR3 region has 16 residues. The germline CDR1 and CDR2 sequences are LGHNA and YSLEER. This sample comprised CD4+ T cells from peripheral blood mononuclear cells, obtained in the third trimester of pregnancy. The clonotype originates from a female donor with multiple sclerosis, enrolled in a pregnancy study. The chain combines TRBV4-3 with TRBJ1-1; D unclear. CDR3 sequence: CASSQDTGGRNTEAFF. The CDR3 coding sequence is TGCGCCAGCAGCCAAGATACGGGCGGGCGGAACACTGAAGCTTTCTTT.